This T cell receptor (beta chain) was captured by sequencing in a study of molecular identifiers for immune sequencing clone quantification. TCRdb reanalysed the PCR reads using MiXCR and keeps one entry per CDR3 protein. The sample holds some 96,000 distinct CDR3 sequences, approximately 24% seen once. This clonotype was recorded many times. The germline V gene has CDR1 DFQATT and CDR2 SNEGSKA (reference sequence). CDR3 length: 14 residues. The V segment lost 1 base and the J segment 3 bases; nucleotides outside the gene matches: 4. Sequenced sample: naive CD8+ T cells from blood, with Jurkat cell RNA spiked in. The sample's subset: FACS-sorted CD8+CD4-CCR7+CD45RA+ naive T cells. The J gene is TRBJ2-7, the V gene TRBV20-1; TRBD2 agrees at 9 bases. The clonotype originates from a human donor in good health. Some libraries in this study had Jurkat cell RNA spiked in. CDR3 amino acids: CSARGTSGYYEQYF. Here the CDR3 DNA reads TGCAGTGCTAGAGGCACTAGCGGGTACTACGAGCAGTACTTC.